The 31 T cell receptor beta chains given below trace back to one sample, sequenced in a study of blood T cell repertoires in COVID-19. Some clones are missing from TCRdb's copy, which holds only in-frame ones; the method was immunoSEQ multiplex PCR. The table lists about 200,000 clones, around 87% of them singletons. The sequencing sample was made of peripheral blood. These receptors originate from a man in his 60s with acute or convalescent COVID-19.

The V gene is TRBV6-5, the J gene TRBJ2-7, with 7 bases matching TRBD1. Looked up from germline, CDR1 is MNHEY and CDR2 is SVGAGI. CDR3 length equals 14 residues. The J segment lost 5 bases and the V segment lost 6 bases, leaving 10 bases of the junction unmatched. CDR3 amino acids: CASSRRQGPHEQYF. The CDR3 bases are TGTGCCAGCAGCCGACGACAGGGTCCCCACGAGCAGTACTTC.

The rearrangement uses TRBV28 and TRBJ2-3; possible D gene TRBD2, 5 bases. Germline CDR1 MDHEN, CDR2 SYDVKM. Trimming pared 10 bases from V and 3 bases from J, leaving 17 bases between. The CDR3 has 14 amino acids. CDR3 sequence (DNA): TGTGCCACCCAGGACGGAGGAGATACAGATACGCAGTATTTT. Amino acids: CATQDGGDTDTQYF. Based on the CDR3 plus reference TRBV28 and TRBJ2-3, the full variable domain is DVKVTQSSRYLVKRTGEKVFLECVQDMDHENMFWYRQDPGLGLRLIYFSYDVKMKEKGDIPEGYSVSREKKERFSLILESASTNQTSMYLCATQDGGDTDTQYFGPGTRLTVL.

The chain uses TRBV13 and TRBJ2-3; 7 nucleotides match TRBD2. Unmatched junction bases numbered 12, after V lost 10 bases and J lost 5 bases. This CDR3 contains 14 residues. Germline CDR1 reads PRHDT; CDR2 reads FYEKMQ (reference sequence). This CDR3 reads CAIPWGGGGDTQYF. Here the CDR3 DNA reads TGTGCCATCCCCTGGGGCGGGGGAGGAGATACGCAGTATTTT.

The chain is built from TRBV5-4 and TRBJ2-3; D is perhaps TRBD2 (6 bases). The germline CDR1 and CDR2 sequences are SGHNT and YYREEE (reference sequence). V was cut by 3 bases and J by 4 bases, with 24 bases left in between. The CDR3 spans 18 residues. The CDR3: CASSSGDRGTFGADTQYF. The CDR3 coding sequence is TGTGCCAGCAGCTCGGGGGATCGGGGGACCTTTGGGGCAGATACGCAGTATTTT.

In its sample, this clone was seen a few times. The chain links TRBV5-1 to TRBJ2-1, with D possibly matching TRBD2 (5 bases). Trimming removed 0 bases at V and 1 base at J, with 8 bases between. The germline CDR1 and CDR2 sequences are SGHRS and YFSETQ. This CDR3 comprises 15 residues. The CDR3 DNA is TGCGCCAGCAGCTTGGTGACGGGATCCTACAATGAGCAGTTCTTC. Its protein product is CASSLVTGSYNEQFF.

The rearrangement links TRBV5-1 to TRBJ2-2; no definite D call. V was shortened by 2 bases and J by 1 base, with 6 bases between the two germline ends. This CDR3 is built from 14 residues. The germline CDR1 and CDR2 sequences are SGHRS and YFSETQ. This CDR3 is CASSFAGNTGELFF. CDR3 nucleotide sequence: TGCGCCAGCAGCTTTGCAGGGAACACCGGGGAGCTGTTTTTT.

This rearrangement joins TRBV27 to TRBJ1-1, with a tentative D call TRBD1 (5 bases). Germline V lookup: CDR1 MNHEY, CDR2 SMNVEV (reference sequence). Deletions cut 4 bases from V and 5 bases from J, with 11 bases between. This CDR3 comprises 13 residues. DNA for the CDR3: TGTGCCAGCAGTTGGGGGGGGAGGACTGAAGCTTTCTTT. This codes for CASSWGGRTEAFF.

The chain is built from TRBV6-5 and TRBJ1-1, with D unresolved. This CDR3 has 12 amino acids. V lost 6 bases to trimming and J lost 3 bases, with 8 bases between them. The germline CDR1 and CDR2 sequences are MNHEY and SVGAGI. Written as DNA, the CDR3 is TGTGCCAGCAGGCAGTCCTACACTGAAGCTTTCTTT. It is translated as CASRQSYTEAFF.

V gene TRBV18 combines with J gene TRBJ1-4, with D maybe TRBD1 (6 bases). V gave up 0 bases and J gave up 10 bases, with 12 bases separating them. CDR1 KGHSH and CDR2 LQKENI come from the germline V gene. The CDR3 runs to 14 residues. CDR3 DNA: TGTGCCAGCTCACCACCCACAGGGAAAAGAAAACTGTTTTTT. It encodes CASSPPTGKRKLFF. The whole variable domain, filled in from reference TRBV18 and TRBJ1-4, reads NAGVMQNPRHLVRRRGQEARLRCSPMKGHSHVYWYRQLPEEGLKFMVYLQKENIIDESGMPKERFSAEFPKEGPSILRIQQVVRGDSAAYFCASSPPTGKRKLFFGSGTQLSVL.

The chain is built from TRBV3-1 (or the pseudogene TRBV3-2) and TRBJ2-7, with D possibly being TRBD2 (5 bases). This CDR3 has 16 residues. The germline gives CDR1 LGHDT, CDR2 YNNKEL (reference sequence). The germline V and J ends were trimmed by 4 bases and 1 base, with 17 bases remaining between them. Here the CDR3 reads CASSPGIRFTSYEQYF. DNA for the CDR3: TGTGCCAGCAGCCCGGGGATCCGCTTCACGTCCTACGAGCAGTACTTC.

The chain couples TRBV10-3 to TRBJ2-3, with 9 bases aligning to TRBD2. The CDR3 spans 15 residues. V dropped 5 bases and J dropped 4; count of bases not matched to a gene: 7. The germline V gene encodes CDR1 ENHRY and CDR2 SYGVKD. The CDR3 region is CAISSGLAGADTQYF. CDR3 in DNA: TGTGCCATCAGTTCGGGACTAGCCGGGGCAGATACGCAGTATTTT.

The chain combines TRBV19 with TRBJ1-2; D possibly corresponds to TRBD1 (6 bases). Trimming took 3 bases from V and 3 from J, leaving 17 bases between them. In germline, CDR1 is LNHDA, CDR2 SQIVND (reference sequence). The CDR3 extends over 16 amino acids. The CDR3 coding sequence is TGTGCCAGTAGTATCACCGCGGGGGCCCCCGACTATGGCTACACCTTC. Amino acids: CASSITAGAPDYGYTF.

V is TRBV5-1 and J is TRBJ2-2; 7 bases align to TRBD1. This CDR3 is 15 amino acids long. With V trimmed by 4 bases and J by 6 bases, 9 bases remained unmatched. Germline V gene sequence: CDR1 SGHRS, CDR2 YFSETQ. CDR3 bases: TGCGCCAGCAGCCCCCGGGACAGTGATTCCGGGGAGCTGTTTTTT. It yields the protein CASSPRDSDSGELFF.

The chain uses TRBV7-6 and TRBJ2-4, with TRBD1 matching 7 bases. The CDR3 runs to 15 residues. The trim removed 4 bases at V and 8 bases at J, leaving 11 bases unmatched. Germline lookup yields CDR1 SGHVS and CDR2 FNYEAQ. The CDR3 loop reads CASSSTGTVSDIQYF. The CDR3 DNA follows: TGTGCCAGCAGCTCAACCGGGACAGTCTCGGACATTCAGTACTTC. The complete variable domain, with remaining parts taken from reference TRBV7-6 and TRBJ2-4, reads GAGVSQSPRYKVTKRGQDVALRCDPISGHVSLYWYRQALGQGPEFLTYFNYEAQQDKSGLPNDRFSAERPEGSISTLTIQRTEQRDSAMYRCASSSTGTVSDIQYFGAGTRLSVL.

This chain joins TRBV5-1 and TRBJ1-4; TRBD1 agrees at 8 bases. Germline loops: CDR1 SGHRS, CDR2 YFSETQ. J was trimmed by 6 bases and V by 3 bases; bases with no gene match: 7. The CDR3 is made up of 15 amino acids. Here the CDR3 reads CASSSTTGVYEKLFF. For the CDR3, the DNA is TGCGCCAGCAGCTCGACGACAGGGGTATATGAAAAACTGTTTTTT.

The gene calls are TRBV30 and TRBJ1-1; possible D gene TRBD1, 6 bases. CDR1 is GTSNPN and CDR2 is SVGIG in the germline V gene (reference sequence). The CDR3 is 13 amino acids. Deletions cut 1 base from V and 4 bases from J, with 10 bases between. The CDR3 loop is CAWSEGGGTEAFF. DNA of the CDR3: TGTGCCTGGAGTGAGGGAGGGGGCACTGAAGCTTTCTTT.

This rearrangement joins TRBV12-3 or TRBV12-4 to TRBJ2-5; D ambiguous. The CDR3 spans 12 residues. V lost 5 bases to trimming and J lost 3 bases, with 7 bases between them. CDR3 bases: TGTGCCAGCAGTCAACAGAAAGAGACCCAGTACTTC. Protein: CASSQQKETQYF.

This clone was recorded only once. The chain employs TRBV21-1 and TRBJ1-1; TRBD1 reflects the table's D call only, with no check against the DNA. TRBV21-1 is a documented pseudogene. This CDR3 region has 13 residues. This CDR3 is CASSGNRECEAFF. CDR3 nucleotides: TGTGCCAGCAGCGGCAACAGGGAGTGCGAAGCTTTCTTT.

The chain couples TRBV4-1 to TRBJ1-2; tentative D call: TRBD1 (6 bases). Deletions cut 4 bases from V and 0 bases from J, with 9 bases between. Germline V CDR1 and CDR2: MGHRA, YSYEKL. The CDR3 loop spans 14 amino acids. CDR3 coding DNA: TGCGCCAGCAGCCCTGGACAGACTAACTATGGCTACACCTTC. This gives the protein CASSPGQTNYGYTF.

The J gene is TRBJ2-7, the V gene TRBV7-2; 10 nucleotides match TRBD1. Trimming removed 4 bases from V and 0 bases from J; junction bases left unmatched: 3. Germline assignment: CDR1 SGHTA and CDR2 FQGNSA. The CDR3 extends over 15 amino acids. CDR3 in DNA: TGTGCCAGCAGCTCGCGGACAGGGGGCTCCTACGAGCAGTACTTC. Its translation is CASSSRTGGSYEQYF.

The chain couples TRBV2 to TRBJ2-3, with D tentatively TRBD1 (6 bases). CDR1 and CDR2 from the germline V gene are SNHLY and FYNNEI. This CDR3 has 15 residues. Trimming took off 1 base at V and 0 bases at J, with 8 bases between the two ends. The chain's CDR3 is CASSEEGTSTDTQYF. The CDR3 region has the DNA TGTGCCAGCAGTGAAGAGGGGACAAGCACAGATACGCAGTATTTT.

The chain employs TRBV2 and TRBJ1-5, with D unclear. Per the germline V gene, CDR1 is SNHLY and CDR2 is FYNNEI. The CDR3 extends over 14 amino acids. V lost 4 bases and J 8 bases, leaving 15 bases between the germline ends. The CDR3 DNA reads TGTGCCAGCAGTGGGGCGCGCCGTCGTGAGCCCCAGCATTTT. Translating gives CASSGARRREPQHF.

The chain recombines TRBV5-1 with TRBJ1-3; D uncertain. CDR1 is SGHRS and CDR2 is YFSETQ in the germline V gene. The V end lost 5 bases, the J end lost 0 bases, and 6 bases lay between the germline ends. This CDR3 is 13 amino acids long. DNA of the CDR3: TGCGCCAGCAGTCCCCTCTCTGGAAACACCATATATTTT. Translation: CASSPLSGNTIYF.

This clone turned up a few times. V gene TRBV6-5 combines with J gene TRBJ1-1; D is unclear. The CDR3 consists of 14 residues. Germline loops: CDR1 MNHEY, CDR2 SVGAGI. V was trimmed by 7 bases and J by 6 bases, leaving 18 bases between them. CDR3 sequence (DNA): TGTGCCAGCACCCCGGAGGGAAGACTGGCTGAAGCTTTCTTT. This codes for CASTPEGRLAEAFF.

The chain is built from TRBV28 and TRBJ1-6, with TRBD1 identical over 8 bases. Germline V gives CDR1 MDHEN, CDR2 SYDVKM. This CDR3 contains 15 residues. V shed 6 bases and J 1 base; nucleotides not matched to a gene: 2. CDR3 sequence: CASRNRGSYNSPLHF. The CDR3 region has the DNA TGTGCCAGCAGAAACAGGGGGTCCTATAATTCACCCCTCCACTTT. The variable domain in full, with the rest retrieved from reference TRBV28 and TRBJ1-6, is DVKVTQSSRYLVKRTGEKVFLECVQDMDHENMFWYRQDPGLGLRLIYFSYDVKMKEKGDIPEGYSVSREKKERFSLILESASTNQTSMYLCASRNRGSYNSPLHFGNGTRLTVT.

Ten or more counts support this clone. The CDR3 coding sequence is TGTGCCAGTAGTATACCGGGACAGGGGGCAGGGCAGCCCCAGCATTTT. It codes for CASSIPGQGAGQPQHF. The V gene is TRBV19, the J gene TRBJ1-5, with 12 bases aligning to TRBD1. The V gene end was trimmed by 2 bases and the J gene end by 7 bases; junction bases not matched to a gene: 6. The CDR3 covers 16 residues. CDR1 and CDR2 from the germline V gene are LNHDA and SQIVND (reference sequence).

The chain combines TRBV27 with TRBJ1-6, with unresolved D. Germline V lookup: CDR1 MNHEY, CDR2 SMNVEV (reference sequence). V lost 6 bases and J lost 14, with 11 bases in between. CDR3 length equals 11 residues. CDR3 region: CASSSRDALHF. The CDR3 nucleotides are TGTGCCAGCAGCTCTAGAGATGCCCTCCACTTT.

Worth noting for this clone: Other DNA sequences from this sample encode an identical CDR3 as well. The chain has TRBV9 and TRBJ2-7; D is ambiguous. This CDR3 contains 14 residues. The germline CDR1 and CDR2 sequences are SGDLS and YYNGEE. The V gene lost 0 bases and the J gene lost 0 bases, with 7 bases spanning the gap. The CDR3 here is CASSVGGSSYEQYF. Here the CDR3 DNA reads TGTGCCAGCAGCGTAGGCGGTAGCTCCTACGAGCAGTACTTC.

The chain carries TRBV7-2 and TRBJ2-3; 11 bases align to TRBD1. This CDR3 region has 16 residues. The V and J ends lost 5 bases and 5 bases, in that order; junction bases with no gene match: 9. Germline V gene sequence: CDR1 SGHTA, CDR2 FQGNSA. The CDR3 region is CASSEGTGGGEDTQYF. The CDR3 region has the DNA TGTGCCAGCAGCGAGGGGACAGGGGGAGGAGAAGATACGCAGTATTTT.

V gene TRBV5-5 combines with J gene TRBJ1-1, with D tentatively TRBD1 (6 bases). The CDR3 loop spans 15 amino acids. V was clipped by 4 bases and J by 5 bases, with 18 bases between them. Germline V gene lookup returns CDR1 SGHKS and CDR2 YYEKEE (reference sequence). The CDR3 region has the DNA TGTGCCAGCAGCCGGGAAGGGGGAAGGGGGACTGAAGCTTTCTTT. Amino acid sequence: CASSREGGRGTEAFF.

The chain links TRBV6-5 to TRBJ2-6; perhaps TRBD1 as D (6 bases). This CDR3 has 15 residues. V dropped 5 bases and J dropped 3 bases, with 11 bases sitting between them. Germline values: CDR1 MNHEY, CDR2 SVGAGI. In DNA form, the CDR3 reads TGTGCCAGCAGTCTACAGGGACGTGGGGCCAACGTCCTGACTTTC. Residues: CASSLQGRGANVLTF.